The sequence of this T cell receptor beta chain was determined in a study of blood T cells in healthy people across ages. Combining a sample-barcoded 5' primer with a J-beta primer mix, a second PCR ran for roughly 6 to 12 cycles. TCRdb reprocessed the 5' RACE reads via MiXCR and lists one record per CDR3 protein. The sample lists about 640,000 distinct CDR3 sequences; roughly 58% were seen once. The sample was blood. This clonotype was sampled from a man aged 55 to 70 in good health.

CDR3: CATSDSSGYPNTGELFF. CDR3 coding DNA: TGTGCCACCAGTGATTCTAGCGGATACCCGAACACCGGGGAGCTGTTTTTT. The chain uses TRBV24-1 and TRBJ2-2, with 7 nucleotides matching TRBD2. The CDR3 is 17 residues long. Germline loops: CDR1 KGHDR, CDR2 SFDVKD. The J segment lost 0 bases and the V segment lost 2 bases, leaving 5 bases of the junction unmatched.